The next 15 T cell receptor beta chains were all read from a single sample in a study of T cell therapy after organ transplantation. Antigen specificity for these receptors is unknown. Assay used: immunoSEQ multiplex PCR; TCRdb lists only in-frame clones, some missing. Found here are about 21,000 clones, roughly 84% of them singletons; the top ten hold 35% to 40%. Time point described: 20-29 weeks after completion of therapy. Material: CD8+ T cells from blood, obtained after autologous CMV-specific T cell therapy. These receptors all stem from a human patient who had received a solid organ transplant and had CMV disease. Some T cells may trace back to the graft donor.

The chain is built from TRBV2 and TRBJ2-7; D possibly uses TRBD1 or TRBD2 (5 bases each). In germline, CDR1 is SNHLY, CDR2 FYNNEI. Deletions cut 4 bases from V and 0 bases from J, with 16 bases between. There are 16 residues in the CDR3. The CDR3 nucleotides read TGTGCCAGCAGTGGTCCCGGGACGGAAAACTCCTACGAGCAGTACTTC. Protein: CASSGPGTENSYEQYF.

The CDR3 loop is CASSLERESNYGYTF. The CDR3 DNA reads as TGTGCCAGCAGTTTAGAGAGGGAATCGAACTATGGCTACACCTTC. This chain connects TRBV28 to TRBJ1-2; D is unclear. This CDR3 spans 15 amino acids. Deletions cut 2 bases from V and 2 bases from J, with 12 bases between. CDR1 and CDR2 (germline): MDHEN, SYDVKM.

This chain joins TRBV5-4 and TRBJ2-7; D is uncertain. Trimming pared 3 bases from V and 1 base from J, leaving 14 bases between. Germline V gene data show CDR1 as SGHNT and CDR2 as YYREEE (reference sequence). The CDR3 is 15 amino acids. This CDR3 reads CASSSYRERSYEQYF. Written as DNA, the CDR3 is TGTGCCAGCAGCTCCTACAGAGAGAGGTCCTACGAGCAGTACTTC.

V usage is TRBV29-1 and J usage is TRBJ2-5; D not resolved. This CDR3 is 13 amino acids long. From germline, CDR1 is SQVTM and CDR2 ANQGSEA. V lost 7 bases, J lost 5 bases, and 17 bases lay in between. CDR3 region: CSAWMGNGETQYF. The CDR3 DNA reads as TGCAGCGCTTGGATGGGTAACGGGGAGACCCAGTACTTC.

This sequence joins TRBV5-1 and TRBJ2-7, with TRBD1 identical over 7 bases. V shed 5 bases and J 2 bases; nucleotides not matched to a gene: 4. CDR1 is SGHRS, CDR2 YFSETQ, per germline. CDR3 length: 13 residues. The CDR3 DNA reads TGCGCCAGCAGACTAACAGGGGCCTACGAGCAGTACTTC. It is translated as CASRLTGAYEQYF.

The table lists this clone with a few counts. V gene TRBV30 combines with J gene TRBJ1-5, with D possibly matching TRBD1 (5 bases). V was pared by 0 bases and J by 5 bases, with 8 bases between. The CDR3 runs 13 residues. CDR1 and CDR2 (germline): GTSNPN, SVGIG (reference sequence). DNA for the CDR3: TGTGCCTGGAGTGTTCAGGGTTATCAGCCCCAGCATTTT. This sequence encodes CAWSVQGYQPQHF.

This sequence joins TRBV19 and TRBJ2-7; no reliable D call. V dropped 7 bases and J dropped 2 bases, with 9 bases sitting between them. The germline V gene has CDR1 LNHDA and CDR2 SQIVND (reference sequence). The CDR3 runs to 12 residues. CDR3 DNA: TGTGCCAGTAAATCCAGAACCTACGAGCAGTACTTC. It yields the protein CASKSRTYEQYF. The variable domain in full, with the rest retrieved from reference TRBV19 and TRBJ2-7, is DGGITQSPKYLFRKEGQNVTLSCEQNLNHDAMYWYRQDPGQGLRLIYYSQIVNDFQKGDIAEGYSVSREKKESFPLTVTSAQKNPTAFYLCASKSRTYEQYFGPGTRLTVT.

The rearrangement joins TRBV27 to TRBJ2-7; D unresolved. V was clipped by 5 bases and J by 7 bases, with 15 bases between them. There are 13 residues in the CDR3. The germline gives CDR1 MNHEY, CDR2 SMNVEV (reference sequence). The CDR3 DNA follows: TGTGCCAGCAGTCCCTCGCGCCTGGGGGAGCAGTACTTC. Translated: CASSPSRLGEQYF.

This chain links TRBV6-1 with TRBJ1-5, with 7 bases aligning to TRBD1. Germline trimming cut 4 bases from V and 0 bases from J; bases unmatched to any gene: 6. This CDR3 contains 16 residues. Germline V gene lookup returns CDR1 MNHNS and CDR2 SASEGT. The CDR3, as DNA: TGTGCCAGCAGTGGGGGCAGGGGGTATAGCAATCAGCCCCAGCATTTT. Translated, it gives CASSGGRGYSNQPQHF.

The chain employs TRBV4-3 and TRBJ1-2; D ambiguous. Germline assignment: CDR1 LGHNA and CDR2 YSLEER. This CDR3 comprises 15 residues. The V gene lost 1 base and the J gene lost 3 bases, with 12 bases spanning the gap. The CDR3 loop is CASSQVLGKDYGYTF. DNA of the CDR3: TGCGCCAGCAGCCAAGTTCTAGGGAAAGACTATGGCTACACCTTC.

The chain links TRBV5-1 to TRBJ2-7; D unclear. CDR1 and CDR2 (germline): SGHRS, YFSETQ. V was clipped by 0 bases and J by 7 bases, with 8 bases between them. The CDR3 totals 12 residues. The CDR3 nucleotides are TGCGCCAGCAGCTTGGGTACGGCAGAGCAGTACTTC. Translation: CASSLGTAEQYF.

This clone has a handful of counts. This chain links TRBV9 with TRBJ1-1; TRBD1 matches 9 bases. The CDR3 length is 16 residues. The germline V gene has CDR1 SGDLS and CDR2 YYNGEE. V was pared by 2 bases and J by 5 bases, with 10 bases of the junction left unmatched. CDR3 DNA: TGTGCCAGCAGCGTTTTCCCAACAGGGGGCAATACTGAAGCTTTCTTT. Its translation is CASSVFPTGGNTEAFF. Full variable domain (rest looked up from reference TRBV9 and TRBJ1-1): DSGVTQTPKHLITATGQRVTLRCSPRSGDLSVYWYQQSLDQGLQFLIQYYNGEERAKGNILERFSAQQFPDLHSELNLSSLELGDSALYFCASSVFPTGGNTEAFFGQGTRLTVV.

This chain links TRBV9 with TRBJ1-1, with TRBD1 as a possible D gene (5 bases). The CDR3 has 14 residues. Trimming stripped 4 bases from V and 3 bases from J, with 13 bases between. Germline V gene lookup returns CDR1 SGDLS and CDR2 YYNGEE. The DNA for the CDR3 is TGTGCCAGCAGCCCCCTCGGGGGAGACACTGAAGCTTTCTTT. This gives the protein CASSPLGGDTEAFF.

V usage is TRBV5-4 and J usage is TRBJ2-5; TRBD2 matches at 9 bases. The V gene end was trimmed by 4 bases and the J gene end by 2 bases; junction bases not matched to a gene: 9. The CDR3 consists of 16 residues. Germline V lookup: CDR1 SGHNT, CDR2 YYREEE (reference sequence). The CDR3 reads CASSPQASGGQETQYF. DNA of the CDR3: TGTGCCAGCAGCCCCCAGGCGAGCGGGGGGCAAGAGACCCAGTACTTC. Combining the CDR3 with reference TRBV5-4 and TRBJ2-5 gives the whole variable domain ETGVTQSPTHLIKTRGQQVTLRCSSQSGHNTVSWYQQALGQGPQFIFQYYREEENGRGNFPPRFSGLQFPNYSSELNVNALELDDSALYLCASSPQASGGQETQYFGPGTRLLVL.

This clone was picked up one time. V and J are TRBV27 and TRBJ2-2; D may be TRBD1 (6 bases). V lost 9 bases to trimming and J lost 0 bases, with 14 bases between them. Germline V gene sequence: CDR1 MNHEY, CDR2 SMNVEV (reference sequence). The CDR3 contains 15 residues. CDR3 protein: CARNPGQSNTGELFF. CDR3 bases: TGTGCCAGGAACCCCGGACAGTCGAACACCGGGGAGCTGTTTTTT.